This passage covers 3 T cell receptor beta chains from one sample sequenced in a study of blood T cell repertoires in COVID-19 (dated by TCRdb to between 2020 and 2021). Libraries were built with the immunoSEQ multiplex PCR assay. The clones in this table, taken by TCRdb from immuneACCESS, are in-frame only. Not every clone is retained; where verified, under half of the shortfall comes from an unresolved V gene, and the cause of the rest is unknown. The sample table shows 79,000 or so clones, and 87% are seen once. More than 0.85% of the sample comes from the top ten. Sample: peripheral blood. All receptors derive from a human donor in a cohort sampled during active COVID-19.

The rearrangement joins TRBV7-2 to TRBJ1-2; D uncertain. The CDR3 is made up of 15 amino acids. The germline V gene encodes CDR1 SGHTA and CDR2 FQGNSA. Trimming removed 1 base from V and 4 bases from J, with 13 bases in between. The CDR3 nucleotides are TGTGCCAGCAGCTTAGGTACCGACACAATCTATGGCTACACCTTC. This codes for CASSLGTDTIYGYTF.

V and J are TRBV3-1 (or the pseudogene TRBV3-2) and TRBJ2-6; D unclear. The CDR3 totals 12 residues. Germline values: CDR1 LGHDT, CDR2 YNNKEL (reference sequence). The germline V and J ends were trimmed by 3 bases and 9 bases, with 6 bases remaining between them. CDR3 in DNA: TGTGCCAGCAGCCAGGCTGGCAACGTCCTGACTTTC. Its protein is CASSQAGNVLTF.

V is TRBV5-5 and J is TRBJ2-3; 7 nucleotides line up with TRBD2. V trimming: 4 bases; J trimming: 2 bases; junction bases outside the gene matches: 13. Germline V gene sequence: CDR1 SGHKS, CDR2 YYEKEE (reference sequence). This CDR3 is built from 17 residues. CDR3 in DNA: TGTGCCAGCAGCGGGGGACTGGCGGGGGAATACACAGATACGCAGTATTTT. This gives the protein CASSGGLAGEYTDTQYF. The whole variable domain, remainder taken from reference TRBV5-5 and TRBJ2-3, is DAGVTQSPTHLIKTRGQQVTLRCSPISGHKSVSWYQQVLGQGPQFIFQYYEKEERGRGNFPDRFSARQFPNYSSELNVNALLLGDSALYLCASSGGLAGEYTDTQYFGPGTRLTVL.